Listed below are T cell receptor beta chains from one sample, sequenced in a study of human T cells and chemical hapten exposure. TCRdb used MiXCR to reprocess the RACE reads, holding one entry per CDR3 protein. The sample has about 110,000 distinct CDR3 sequences; roughly a tenth are singletons. The specimen was whole blood, collected in connection with sensitization to the hapten diphenylcyclopropenone (DPC). The receptors shown here come from a woman in her thirties or forties with alopecia areata. Some clones in this sample may be carry-over from other donors' samples. CDR3s include the opening cysteine and the closing phenylalanine or tryptophan. Each record gives: V gene, clone size, D gene, J gene, CDR3 DNA, CDR3 protein. A D gene is named only where the DNA matches it firmly. Only part of the rows carry a size: once, few, many, or a class if the clone is expanded.

v_gene: TRBV7-2; abundance: few; d_gene: -; j_gene: TRBJ1-6; CDR3nt: TGTGCCAGCAGCGTCAGGTCAAGCTCCTATAATTCACCCCTCCACTTT; CDR3aa: CASSVRSSSYNSPLHF
v_gene: TRBV20-1; abundance: few; d_gene: TRBD1; j_gene: TRBJ1-5; CDR3nt: TGCAGTGCTAGAGCCCAGACAGGGGCGGGGAGCAATCAGCCCCAGCATTTT; CDR3aa: CSARAQTGAGSNQPQHF
v_gene: TRBV28; abundance: -; d_gene: -; j_gene: TRBJ1-1; CDR3nt: TGTGCCAGCATGGAGTACACTGAAGCTTTCTTT; CDR3aa: CASMEYTEAFF
v_gene: TRBV29-1; abundance: -; d_gene: TRBD1; j_gene: TRBJ1-2; CDR3nt: TGCAGCGTGGCGGACAGGCCCTATGGCTACACCTTC; CDR3aa: CSVADRPYGYTF
v_gene: TRBV20-1; abundance: many; d_gene: -; j_gene: TRBJ2-2; CDR3nt: TGCAGTGCCCGGGGTCGTGAGTCCACCGGGGAGCTGTTTTTT; CDR3aa: CSARGRESTGELFF
v_gene: TRBV20-1; abundance: many; d_gene: -; j_gene: TRBJ2-7; CDR3nt: TGCACTCCATCCAGGGACTACGAGCAGTACTTC; CDR3aa: CTPSRDYEQYF
v_gene: TRBV6-6; abundance: few; d_gene: -; j_gene: TRBJ2-6; CDR3nt: TGTGCCAGCAGCGAAAGTCTCGTCCTGACTTTC; CDR3aa: CASSESLVLTF
v_gene: TRBV5-4; abundance: few; d_gene: -; j_gene: TRBJ1-1; CDR3nt: TGTGCCAGCAGCTTGGACAGCATGAACACTGAAGCTTTCTTT; CDR3aa: CASSLDSMNTEAFF
v_gene: TRBV2; abundance: -; d_gene: -; j_gene: TRBJ2-7; CDR3nt: TGTGCCAGCAGTGAAGCGCTTGGGGTGGCCTACGAGCAGTACTTC; CDR3aa: CASSEALGVAYEQYF
v_gene: TRBV28; abundance: many; d_gene: -; j_gene: TRBJ2-3; CDR3nt: TGTGCCAGCAGCCCAATGGCAGTAACTAGAGCAGATACGCAGTATTTT; CDR3aa: CASSPMAVTRADTQYF
v_gene: TRBV5-1; abundance: many; d_gene: -; j_gene: TRBJ2-5; CDR3nt: TGCGCCAGCAGCTTGGGGCCCGGAGAGACCCAGTACTTC; CDR3aa: CASSLGPGETQYF
v_gene: TRBV11-2; abundance: many; d_gene: -; j_gene: TRBJ2-1; CDR3nt: TGTGCCAGCAGCTTAGGGGTCCCTGAGCAGTTCTTC; CDR3aa: CASSLGVPEQFF
v_gene: TRBV29-1; abundance: -; d_gene: -; j_gene: TRBJ1-1; CDR3nt: TGCAGCGCTCAGGGAGGGGGCACTGAAGCTTTCTTT; CDR3aa: CSAQGGGTEAFF
v_gene: TRBV6-2/TRBV6-3; abundance: many; d_gene: -; j_gene: TRBJ2-2; CDR3nt: TGTGCCAGCAGTTACTCGTGGGGGAACACCGGGGAGCTGTTTTTT; CDR3aa: CASSYSWGNTGELFF
v_gene: TRBV5-4; abundance: -; d_gene: -; j_gene: TRBJ1-3; CDR3nt: TGTGCCAGCAGCTTGTGGGGGGGAGGAAACACCATATATTTT; CDR3aa: CASSLWGGGNTIYF
v_gene: TRBV29-1; abundance: many; d_gene: TRBD1; j_gene: TRBJ1-2; CDR3nt: TGCAGCGGCATGGACAGGGACAAGAATGGCTACACCTTC; CDR3aa: CSGMDRDKNGYTF
v_gene: TRBV2; abundance: few; d_gene: -; j_gene: TRBJ1-5; CDR3nt: TGTGCCAGCAATGGTGGACTCAATCAGCCCCAGCATTTT; CDR3aa: CASNGGLNQPQHF
v_gene: TRBV7-2; abundance: once; d_gene: -; j_gene: TRBJ1-3; CDR3nt: TGTGCCAGCAGCCGAGGGGCAGGGGTAGGAGGAAACACCATATATTTT; CDR3aa: CASSRGAGVGGNTIYF
v_gene: TRBV7-8; abundance: -; d_gene: TRBD2; j_gene: TRBJ2-3; CDR3nt: TGTGCCAGCAGCGAGCGGGACCTAACAGATACGCAGTATTTT; CDR3aa: CASSERDLTDTQYF
v_gene: TRBV7-2; abundance: -; d_gene: TRBD2; j_gene: TRBJ2-7; CDR3nt: TGTGCCAGCAGCGTAGGACTAGGCGCTTACGAGCAGTACTTC; CDR3aa: CASSVGLGAYEQYF
v_gene: TRBV5-1; abundance: many; d_gene: -; j_gene: TRBJ2-7; CDR3nt: TGCGCCAGCAGCTTGGTGCCGGGATCCTACGAGCAGTACTTC; CDR3aa: CASSLVPGSYEQYF
v_gene: TRBV12-3/TRBV12-4; abundance: few; d_gene: -; j_gene: TRBJ1-3; CDR3nt: TGTGCCAGCAGTTTTGGGCAGGGCTATACTGGAAACACCATATATTTT; CDR3aa: CASSFGQGYTGNTIYF
v_gene: TRBV29-1; abundance: many; d_gene: -; j_gene: TRBJ1-5; CDR3nt: TGCAGCGTTGAAGTGGGACGGCCCGGCGGTCCCCAGCATTTT; CDR3aa: CSVEVGRPGGPQHF
v_gene: TRBV7-9; abundance: many; d_gene: -; j_gene: TRBJ2-7; CDR3nt: TGTGCCAGCAGCTTTGGGGAAGAGCAGTACTTC; CDR3aa: CASSFGEEQYF
v_gene: TRBV29-1; abundance: few; d_gene: -; j_gene: TRBJ2-7; CDR3nt: TGCAGCGTTGAAGATGGGGAGGAAGGGCTCGAGCAGTACTTC; CDR3aa: CSVEDGEEGLEQYF
v_gene: TRBV6-2/TRBV6-3; abundance: many; d_gene: TRBD1; j_gene: TRBJ2-5; CDR3nt: TGTGCCAGCAGAACCGGGACAGGGGAATCCGAGACCCAGTACTTC; CDR3aa: CASRTGTGESETQYF
v_gene: TRBV20-1; abundance: many; d_gene: -; j_gene: TRBJ1-6; CDR3nt: TGCAGTGCGAATCGCCCAACTCAGGCTAATTCACCCCTCCACTTT; CDR3aa: CSANRPTQANSPLHF
v_gene: TRBV29-1; abundance: few; d_gene: TRBD1; j_gene: TRBJ1-2; CDR3nt: TGCAGCGTTGGGGGACAGAACTATGGCTACACCTTC; CDR3aa: CSVGGQNYGYTF
v_gene: TRBV14; abundance: few; d_gene: -; j_gene: TRBJ1-2; CDR3nt: TGTGCCAGCAGCCGCCGACACCTCACACGTTTCGACTACACCTTC; CDR3aa: CASSRRHLTRFDYTF
v_gene: TRBV20-1; abundance: -; d_gene: -; j_gene: TRBJ1-6; CDR3nt: TGCAGTGCTAGGAGCCCAAACGAGAAGGGAGATTCACCCCTCCACTTT; CDR3aa: CSARSPNEKGDSPLHF
v_gene: TRBV5-6; abundance: -; d_gene: -; j_gene: TRBJ2-5; CDR3nt: TGTGCCAGCAGCCCGGACCTGTGGGGCCAAGAGACCCAGTACTTC; CDR3aa: CASSPDLWGQETQYF
v_gene: TRBV9; abundance: many; d_gene: -; j_gene: TRBJ1-6; CDR3nt: TGTGCCAGCAGCGTAGTTGTGGGGGGTAGTTCACCCCTCCACTTT; CDR3aa: CASSVVVGGSSPLHF
v_gene: TRBV7-2; abundance: few; d_gene: -; j_gene: TRBJ2-1; CDR3nt: TGTGCCAGCAGGACTCTAAGGGGGATTGATGAGCAGTTCTTC; CDR3aa: CASRTLRGIDEQFF
v_gene: TRBV9; abundance: -; d_gene: -; j_gene: TRBJ1-5; CDR3nt: TGTGCCAGCAGCGTAGAGGAGTATAGCAATCAGCCCCAGCATTTT; CDR3aa: CASSVEEYSNQPQHF
v_gene: TRBV5-6; abundance: -; d_gene: -; j_gene: TRBJ2-7; CDR3nt: TGTGCCAGCAGCTTGGTGAGGGGTTTCTACGAGCAGTACTTC; CDR3aa: CASSLVRGFYEQYF
v_gene: TRBV7-2; abundance: few; d_gene: -; j_gene: TRBJ1-5; CDR3nt: TGTGCCAGCAGCTTAGGGTATTATCAGCCCCAGCATTTT; CDR3aa: CASSLGYYQPQHF
v_gene: TRBV5-1; abundance: few; d_gene: TRBD2; j_gene: TRBJ2-7; CDR3nt: TGCGCCAGCAGCTTATCTCTAGCGGGGACACCTACCTACGAGCAGTACTTC; CDR3aa: CASSLSLAGTPTYEQYF
v_gene: TRBV11-2; abundance: many; d_gene: -; j_gene: TRBJ1-1; CDR3nt: TGTGCCAGCAGCTTATTTGGGGGGATAGGGAACACTGAAGCTTTCTTT; CDR3aa: CASSLFGGIGNTEAFF
v_gene: TRBV20-1; abundance: few; d_gene: -; j_gene: TRBJ1-1; CDR3nt: TGCAGTGCCTTGAACAGGGTGGGAAGCACTGAAGCTTTCTTT; CDR3aa: CSALNRVGSTEAFF
v_gene: TRBV2; abundance: few; d_gene: -; j_gene: TRBJ1-5; CDR3nt: TGTGCCAGCAGTGTCGGGACATCGAATCAGCCCCAGCATTTT; CDR3aa: CASSVGTSNQPQHF
v_gene: TRBV27; abundance: -; d_gene: TRBD1; j_gene: TRBJ2-3; CDR3nt: TGTGCCAGCAGTGAGACAGGGCGGACAGATACGCAGTATTTT; CDR3aa: CASSETGRTDTQYF
v_gene: TRBV18; abundance: many; d_gene: -; j_gene: TRBJ2-1; CDR3nt: TGTGCCAGCTCACGACTCGGGTCGGAGTGGAGTGAGCAGTTCTTC; CDR3aa: CASSRLGSEWSEQFF
v_gene: TRBV7-2; abundance: -; d_gene: -; j_gene: TRBJ1-2; CDR3nt: TGTGCCAGCAGCGGCAGTTCAGCCCACTATGGCTACACCTTC; CDR3aa: CASSGSSAHYGYTF
v_gene: TRBV19; abundance: many; d_gene: -; j_gene: TRBJ1-2; CDR3nt: TGTGCCAGTACCTTTGGAAGCCTCGGCTATGGCTACACCTTC; CDR3aa: CASTFGSLGYGYTF
v_gene: TRBV6-5; abundance: many; d_gene: TRBD1; j_gene: TRBJ2-3; CDR3nt: TGTGCCAGCAGTTACTCCCGACAGGGGGCGAGTACAGATACGCAGTATTTT; CDR3aa: CASSYSRQGASTDTQYF
v_gene: TRBV4-2; abundance: many; d_gene: TRBD1; j_gene: TRBJ1-4; CDR3nt: TGTGCCAGCAGCCCACCCTTCGGACAGGGGGGTGAAAAACTGTTTTTT; CDR3aa: CASSPPFGQGGEKLFF
v_gene: TRBV6-1; abundance: few; d_gene: -; j_gene: TRBJ2-7; CDR3nt: TGTGCCAGCAGTGAAAGGGGCCTTGGTGACGAGCAGTACTTC; CDR3aa: CASSERGLGDEQYF
v_gene: TRBV12-3/TRBV12-4; abundance: many; d_gene: TRBD2; j_gene: TRBJ2-2; CDR3nt: TGTGCCAGCAGTTTAGTATCGTCTAGCGGGGGATCGAACACCGGGGAGCTGTTTTTT; CDR3aa: CASSLVSSSGGSNTGELFF
v_gene: TRBV4-1; abundance: many; d_gene: -; j_gene: TRBJ1-1; CDR3nt: TGCGCCAGCAGCCTAGGACTGCAGGGGACTGAAGCTTTCTTT; CDR3aa: CASSLGLQGTEAFF
v_gene: TRBV24-1; abundance: many; d_gene: -; j_gene: TRBJ2-1; CDR3nt: TGTGCCACCAGTGATTTGCTTGGGGATGACAATGAGCAGTTCTTC; CDR3aa: CATSDLLGDDNEQFF
v_gene: TRBV24-1; abundance: -; d_gene: -; j_gene: TRBJ1-5; CDR3nt: TGTGCCACCAGTGATTTTACGCGAGGACAGCCCCAGCATTTT; CDR3aa: CATSDFTRGQPQHF
v_gene: TRBV20-1; abundance: many; d_gene: -; j_gene: TRBJ1-3; CDR3nt: TGCAGTGCCACAAGGGACTCTGGAAACACCATATATTTT; CDR3aa: CSATRDSGNTIYF
v_gene: TRBV20-1; abundance: few; d_gene: -; j_gene: TRBJ1-2; CDR3nt: TGCAGTGCTAGGCCCTCGACAGGACCTAACTATGGCTACACCTTC; CDR3aa: CSARPSTGPNYGYTF
v_gene: TRBV9; abundance: many; d_gene: -; j_gene: TRBJ1-3; CDR3nt: TGTGCCAGCAGCGTTGAGCAACACTCTGGAAACACCATATATTTT; CDR3aa: CASSVEQHSGNTIYF
v_gene: TRBV9; abundance: many; d_gene: -; j_gene: TRBJ1-2; CDR3nt: TGTGCCAGCAGCCCCTCAATTGCGGGGTCCTTTGGGTATGGCTACACCTTC; CDR3aa: CASSPSIAGSFGYGYTF